What follows are 19 T cell receptor beta chains derived from one specimen sequenced in a study of technical replicates of blood from several donors. Assay used: immunoSEQ multiplex PCR; TCRdb lists only in-frame clones, some missing. The repertoire holds about 84,000 clones, with 95% to 98% as singletons. Source material: T cells isolated from PBMCs. The receptors here all came from a human donor in good health.

The V and J genes are TRBV5-8 and TRBJ1-5, with TRBD1 matching over 9 bases. Germline assignment: CDR1 SGHTS and CDR2 YDEGEE. With V trimmed by 4 bases and J by 5 bases, 13 bases remained unmatched. The CDR3 contains 17 residues. The CDR3 sequence: CASSGPRRTGVHQPQHF. DNA of the CDR3: TGTGCCAGCAGCGGTCCCCGGAGGACAGGGGTGCATCAGCCCCAGCATTTT.

The V and J genes are TRBV5-1 and TRBJ2-5, with D perhaps TRBD1 (6 bases). Germline V lookup: CDR1 SGHRS, CDR2 YFSETQ. CDR3 size: 14 residues. Trimming stripped 2 bases from V and 2 bases from J, with 10 bases between. The CDR3 region is CASSFGDTQETQYF. The CDR3 DNA sequence: TGCGCCAGCAGCTTCGGGGACACACAAGAGACCCAGTACTTC.

The chain links TRBV12-5 to TRBJ1-1, with D unresolved. Trimming cost V 6 bases and J 10 bases, with 12 bases left between them. CDR3 length: 11 amino acids. The germline CDR1 and CDR2 sequences are LGHNT and FRNRAP. The CDR3 loop reads CASGRQEGAFF. The CDR3 DNA reads TGTGCTAGTGGCCGCCAGGAGGGAGCTTTCTTT.

The genes are TRBV14 and TRBJ2-5; the D is unclear. The CDR3 totals 11 residues. Germline-derived CDR1 and CDR2 are SGHDN and FVKESK. V shed 5 bases and J shed 5 bases, with 6 bases lying between them. The CDR3 region is CASSTRETQYF. The CDR3, as DNA: TGTGCCAGCAGCACCCGGGAGACCCAGTACTTC. Variable domain in full (rest from reference TRBV14 and TRBJ2-5): EAGVTQFPSHSVIEKGQTVTLRCDPISGHDNLYWYRRVMGKEIKFLLHFVKESKQDESGMPNNRFLAERTGGTYSTLKVQPAELEDSGVYFCASSTRETQYFGPGTRLLVL.

The chain has TRBV6-1 and TRBJ1-5; D may be TRBD1 (5 bases). V lost 10 bases and J 0 bases, leaving 13 bases between the germline ends. This CDR3 spans 14 amino acids. Germline lookup yields CDR1 MNHNS and CDR2 SASEGT. The CDR3 sequence is CATDRPYSNQPQHF. Here the CDR3 DNA reads TGTGCCACCGACAGACCCTATAGCAATCAGCCCCAGCATTTT.

CDR3 amino acids: CASSQTRDGWDGYTF. The CDR3 DNA reads as TGTGCCAGCAGCCAAACCAGGGATGGGTGGGATGGCTACACCTTC. The chain couples TRBV7-9 to TRBJ1-2, with D possibly being TRBD1 (5 bases). Germline V gives CDR1 SEHNR, CDR2 FQNEAQ (reference sequence). This CDR3 has 15 amino acids. The germline V and J ends were trimmed by 5 bases and 6 bases, with 19 bases remaining between them.

A word on this clone: Other DNA sequences in this sample translate to the same CDR3. The chain joins TRBV7-9 to TRBJ2-7, with 7 bases lining up with TRBD1. Trimming took 5 bases from V and 1 from J; bases not matched to a gene: 2. Germline CDR1 is SEHNR and CDR2 is FQNEAQ (reference sequence). The CDR3 has 13 residues. Here the CDR3 reads CASSGDSSYEQYF. The CDR3 bases are TGTGCCAGCAGCGGGGACAGTTCCTACGAGCAGTACTTC.

V and J are TRBV5-6 and TRBJ1-1; D gene unclear. Trimming took 0 bases from V and 0 from J, leaving 9 bases between them. The CDR3 covers 15 residues. The V gene's germline CDR1 is SGHDT and CDR2 YYEEEE. This CDR3 is CASSLGGFMNTEAFF. The CDR3 DNA follows: TGTGCCAGCAGCTTGGGCGGCTTCATGAACACTGAAGCTTTCTTT.

The chain joins TRBV11-3 to TRBJ1-6; 9 nucleotides match TRBD1. V dropped 0 bases and J dropped 10; count of bases not matched to a gene: 4. The CDR3 consists of 15 residues. Germline assignment: CDR1 SGHNT and CDR2 YENEEA. For the CDR3, the DNA is TGTGCCAGCAGCTTAGATCGGGGGACAGGGTCACCCCTCCACTTT. Translation: CASSLDRGTGSPLHF.

This CDR3 reads CASSPSGTSNQPQHF. CDR3 DNA: TGTGCCAGTAGCCCATCGGGGACAAGCAATCAGCCCCAGCATTTT. V usage is TRBV19 and J usage is TRBJ1-5, with D perhaps TRBD1 (6 bases). The germline V gene has CDR1 LNHDA and CDR2 SQIVND (reference sequence). The length of the CDR3 is 15 residues. The V and J ends lost 6 bases and 1 base respectively, with 13 bases between them.

This chain uses TRBV19 with TRBJ2-1; possible D gene TRBD2, 6 bases. Germline lookup yields CDR1 LNHDA and CDR2 SQIVND (reference sequence). The germline V and J ends were trimmed by 4 bases and 6 bases, with 19 bases remaining between them. The CDR3 loop spans 16 amino acids. For the CDR3, the DNA is TGTGCCAGTAGTAAGGGGACTTTGCAAGCCGCCAATGAGCAGTTCTTC. This translates into CASSKGTLQAANEQFF.

The chain joins TRBV2 to TRBJ1-1; 9 positions match TRBD1. V was pared by 6 bases and J by 4 bases, with 6 bases of the junction left unmatched. Germline CDR1 is SNHLY and CDR2 is FYNNEI. This CDR3 region has 14 residues. The CDR3 is CASRPGQGTTEAFF. The CDR3 nucleotides read TGTGCCAGCAGGCCAGGACAGGGGACCACTGAAGCTTTCTTT.

The V gene is TRBV19, the J gene TRBJ2-3; TRBD2 matches 9 bases. V shed 9 bases, J shed 0 bases, and the junction held 7 bases outside the gene matches. Germline CDR1 LNHDA, CDR2 SQIVND (reference sequence). CDR3 length: 15 residues. The CDR3 spells CASKTSGTSTDTQYF. In DNA, the CDR3 is TGTGCCAGCAAGACTAGCGGCACTAGCACAGATACGCAGTATTTT. Full variable domain (outside the CDR3, taken from reference TRBV19 and TRBJ2-3): DGGITQSPKYLFRKEGQNVTLSCEQNLNHDAMYWYRQDPGQGLRLIYYSQIVNDFQKGDIAEGYSVSREKKESFPLTVTSAQKNPTAFYLCASKTSGTSTDTQYFGPGTRLTVL.

This clone has more than one count but fewer than ten. The rearrangement uses TRBV11-2 and TRBJ2-3; 11 bases line up with TRBD2. The germline gives CDR1 SGHAT, CDR2 FQNNGV. Germline trimming cut 6 bases from V and 6 bases from J; bases unmatched to any gene: 11. The CDR3 is 16 amino acids. The CDR3 region is CASSFGLAGAPDTQYF. The CDR3 nucleotides are TGTGCCAGCAGTTTCGGACTAGCGGGTGCCCCGGATACGCAGTATTTT.

The V and J genes are TRBV14 and TRBJ2-1, with 10 bases that match TRBD2. The germline gives CDR1 SGHDN, CDR2 FVKESK. With 4 bases clipped from V and 7 bases from J, the junction kept 7 bases outside the gene matches. There are 15 residues in the CDR3. The CDR3 region is CASSLLAGGLNEQFF. CDR3 coding DNA: TGTGCCAGCAGCCTCTTAGCGGGGGGATTGAATGAGCAGTTCTTC.

J is TRBJ2-1 and V is TRBV5-4; the D gene is possibly TRBD2 (5 bases). The length of the CDR3 is 14 residues. V lost 0 bases, J lost 7 bases, and 11 bases lay in between. Germline assignment: CDR1 SGHNT and CDR2 YYREEE (reference sequence). CDR3 nucleotide sequence: TGTGCCAGCAGCTTGGTGGCCGGGATTAATGAGCAGTTCTTC. It is translated as CASSLVAGINEQFF. The whole variable domain, remainder taken from reference TRBV5-4 and TRBJ2-1, is ETGVTQSPTHLIKTRGQQVTLRCSSQSGHNTVSWYQQALGQGPQFIFQYYREEENGRGNFPPRFSGLQFPNYSSELNVNALELDDSALYLCASSLVAGINEQFFGPGTRLTVL.

The V gene is TRBV14, the J gene TRBJ1-3; D gene unclear. Trimming pared 4 bases from V and 0 bases from J, leaving 7 bases between. This CDR3 comprises 14 residues. The germline gives CDR1 SGHDN, CDR2 FVKESK. CDR3 residues: CASSLEHSGNTIYF. In nucleotides, the CDR3 is TGTGCCAGCAGCCTAGAACACTCTGGAAACACCATATATTTT.

The V gene is TRBV6-5, the J gene TRBJ1-4; the match to TRBD1 covers 7 bases. With V trimmed by 4 bases and J by 8 bases, 1 base remained unmatched. The CDR3 has 12 residues. The germline V gene has CDR1 MNHEY and CDR2 SVGAGI. The CDR3 DNA reads as TGTGCCAGCAGTTTCAGGGGGGAAAAACTGTTTTTT. Encoded protein: CASSFRGEKLFF.

The rearrangement uses TRBV5-1 and TRBJ1-2, with 9 bases identical to TRBD1. The ends lost 0 bases at V and 6 bases at J; junction bases unmatched: 3. Germline values: CDR1 SGHRS, CDR2 YFSETQ. CDR3 length: 14 amino acids. CDR3 nucleotides: TGCGCCAGCAGCTTGGGGGACAGGGAGCATGGCTACACCTTC. It codes for CASSLGDREHGYTF.